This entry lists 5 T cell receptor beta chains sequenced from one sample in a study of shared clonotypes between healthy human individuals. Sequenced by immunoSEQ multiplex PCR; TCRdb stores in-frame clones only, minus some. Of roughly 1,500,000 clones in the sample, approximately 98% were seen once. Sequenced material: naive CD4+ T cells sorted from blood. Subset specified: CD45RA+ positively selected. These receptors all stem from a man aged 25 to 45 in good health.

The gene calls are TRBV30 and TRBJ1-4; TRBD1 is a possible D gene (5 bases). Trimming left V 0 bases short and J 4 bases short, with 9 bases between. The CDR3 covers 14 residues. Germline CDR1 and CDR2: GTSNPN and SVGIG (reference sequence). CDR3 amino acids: CAWSVGRDNEKLFF. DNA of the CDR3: TGTGCCTGGAGTGTAGGCAGGGATAATGAAAAACTGTTTTTT.

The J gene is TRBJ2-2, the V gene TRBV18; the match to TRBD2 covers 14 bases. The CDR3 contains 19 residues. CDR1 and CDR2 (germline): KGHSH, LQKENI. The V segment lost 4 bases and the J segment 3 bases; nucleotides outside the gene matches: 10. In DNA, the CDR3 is TGTGCCAGCTCACTACAATTCCCGGGACTAGCGGGGGACACCGGGGAGCTGTTTTTT. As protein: CASSLQFPGLAGDTGELFF.

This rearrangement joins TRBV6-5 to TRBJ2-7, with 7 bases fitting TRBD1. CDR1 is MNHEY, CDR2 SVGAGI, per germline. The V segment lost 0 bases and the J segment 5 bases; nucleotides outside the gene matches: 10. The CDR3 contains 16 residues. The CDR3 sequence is CASSYSATQGPHEQYF. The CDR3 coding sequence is TGTGCCAGCAGTTACTCTGCGACACAGGGGCCCCACGAGCAGTACTTC.

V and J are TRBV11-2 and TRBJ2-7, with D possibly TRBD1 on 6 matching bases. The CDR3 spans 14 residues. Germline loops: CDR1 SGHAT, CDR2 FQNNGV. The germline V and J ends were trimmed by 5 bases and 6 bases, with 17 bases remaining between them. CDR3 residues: CASSAYREYGEQYF. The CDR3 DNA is TGTGCCAGCAGCGCGTACAGGGAGTACGGCGAGCAGTACTTC.

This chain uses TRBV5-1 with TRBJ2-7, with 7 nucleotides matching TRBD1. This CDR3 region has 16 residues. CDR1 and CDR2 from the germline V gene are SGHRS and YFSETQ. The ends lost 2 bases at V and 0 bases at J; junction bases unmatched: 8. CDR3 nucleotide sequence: TGCGCCAGCAGCTTCACACCGGGACAGAGCTCCTACGAGCAGTACTTC. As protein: CASSFTPGQSSYEQYF.